This T cell receptor (beta chain) appears in the sequencing data of a study of blood T cell repertoires in COVID-19. Study-level information: Sites in the United States, Italy and Spain provided acute and convalescent COVID-19 samples.

The germline V gene encodes CDR1 SEHNR and CDR2 FQNEAQ (reference sequence). With 5 bases removed from V and 0 bases from J, the gap between germline ends came to 14 bases. The CDR3 runs to 16 residues. As originally analysed: Researchers report that nucleated cell counts were estimated from reference gene primer amplification. Libraries were prepared by immunoSEQ multiplex PCR; TCRdb keeps only in-frame clonotypes and omits some of them. D and trimming come from the DNA, and the V and J calls and clone size come from that table. This table has approximately 170,000 clones, approximately 86% appearing once.

Sequenced sample: peripheral blood. The TCR was taken from a man between 65 and 85 years old with acute or convalescent COVID-19. The genes are TRBV7-9 and TRBJ2-1; tentative D call: TRBD2 (5 bases). In DNA, the CDR3 is TGTGCCAGCAGCCCTAGCCGGACCTACTCCTACAATGAGCAGTTCTTC. Protein: CASSPSRTYSYNEQFF.